This TCR beta chain stems from a study of T cells in Graves' hyperthyroidism and ophthalmopathy. Uncontrolled infection, other autoimmune disease, pregnancy or lactation led to exclusion. Every diagnosis used clinical symptoms, serum thyroxine and TRAb, thyroid ultrasound and orbital computed tomography. The sample holds many counts of this clonotype. V lost 7 bases and J lost 11, with 20 bases in between. The CDR3 runs to 13 residues. Germline CDR1 is MDHEN and CDR2 is SYDVKM. RNA transcripts yielded amplified TCR beta CDR3 regions. Researchers ran a first-round RT-PCR on the TCR CDR3 using the HTBI primer set. TCRdb processed the multiplex PCR reads anew with MiXCR; each CDR3 protein has one entry. This sample carries about 260,000 distinct CDR3 sequences, approximately 16% of them seen once, and the ten largest clones take about 29%.

Sequenced material: blood. This clonotype was sampled from a woman in her late teens or twenties with Graves' ophthalmopathy. V usage is TRBV28 and J usage is TRBJ1-1; D is ambiguous. The DNA for the CDR3 is TGTGCCAGCACCGGCGGCAGGACGGCTCGGGCTTTCTTT. Residues: CASTGGRTARAFF.